This T cell receptor beta chain is from a study of lymphopenia after photon versus proton radiotherapy. Remarks on this clone: Its antigen is not identified.

Assay: immunoSEQ multiplex PCR; the TCRdb copy retains only in-frame clones and omits some. The sample includes over 15,000 clones, 86% seen only once; the top ten take about 9.9%. Study results and caveats: Post-nadir TCR diversity decline inversely tracked overall survival among those who died. After the lymphocyte nadir, photon-treated repertoires showed oligoclonal expansion, especially of CD8+ Temra cells. Survival link was tested only in deceased patients; proton benefit remains a possibility.

The germline CDR1 and CDR2 sequences are SQVTM and ANQGSEA. The CDR3 sequence is 14 residues long. The V end was cut by 6 bases, the J end by 6 bases, with 18 bases between. Sequencing used peripheral blood, obtained from a patient treated with proton-based radiotherapy. The sequence derives from a man in his 70s with pancreatic cancer. J is TRBJ2-1 and V is TRBV29-1; D possibly matches TRBD1 or TRBD2 (5 bases each). The CDR3 bases are TGCAGCGTGGGACCCGATTTGAGCAGCAATGAGCAGTTCTTC. Protein: CSVGPDLSSNEQFF.